This T cell receptor (beta chain) was documented in a study of CD8 T cells in ankylosing spondylitis. The V and J ends lost 5 bases and 6 bases respectively, with 9 bases between them. The germline V gene encodes CDR1 SGHAT and CDR2 FQNNGV. The CDR3 covers 12 residues. This clonotype was found many times. One entry per CDR3 protein results from TCRdb running MiXCR on the 5' RACE reads. This sample has 250,000 or so distinct CDR3 sequences, with about 24% found just once. The chain links TRBV11-2 to TRBJ2-3; D possibly matches TRBD1 or TRBD2 (5 bases each). Material: blood, either unsorted or a sorted T cell fraction (not recorded which). The receptor's source is a male donor with ankylosing spondylitis or in good health (not recorded which). The CDR3 region is CASSPWGDTQYF. CDR3 nucleotide sequence: TGTGCCAGCAGCCCGTGGGGGGATACGCAGTATTTT.